The present entry profiles one T cell receptor beta chain with its context. Authors' data handling: Estimated nucleated cell counts came from reference gene primer amplification. The assay was immunoSEQ multiplex PCR, and TCRdb's table has in-frame clones only and misses some. The D gene and trimming were derived from the DNA, and the V and J assignments and clone size from that table. The data hold about 180,000 clones, with 86% observed a single time. The CDR3 is made up of 13 amino acids. Germline assignment: CDR1 MNHEY and CDR2 SMNVEV (reference sequence). V was pared by 6 bases and J by 0 bases, with 6 bases between. The record originates from a study of blood T cell repertoires in COVID-19. For the study at large: Both acute and convalescent COVID-19 samples were obtained from the United States, Italy and Spain. The cDNA or gDNA used as material had been derived from T cells, B-cell-depleted T cells, or PBMCs.

This chain joins TRBV27 and TRBJ1-3; D gene uncertain. This TCR was recovered from a man between 50 and 59 years old with active or convalescent COVID-19. Input material: peripheral blood. This chain's CDR3 is CASSPDSGNTIYF. The CDR3 DNA is TGTGCCAGCAGCCCAGACTCTGGAAACACCATATATTTT.